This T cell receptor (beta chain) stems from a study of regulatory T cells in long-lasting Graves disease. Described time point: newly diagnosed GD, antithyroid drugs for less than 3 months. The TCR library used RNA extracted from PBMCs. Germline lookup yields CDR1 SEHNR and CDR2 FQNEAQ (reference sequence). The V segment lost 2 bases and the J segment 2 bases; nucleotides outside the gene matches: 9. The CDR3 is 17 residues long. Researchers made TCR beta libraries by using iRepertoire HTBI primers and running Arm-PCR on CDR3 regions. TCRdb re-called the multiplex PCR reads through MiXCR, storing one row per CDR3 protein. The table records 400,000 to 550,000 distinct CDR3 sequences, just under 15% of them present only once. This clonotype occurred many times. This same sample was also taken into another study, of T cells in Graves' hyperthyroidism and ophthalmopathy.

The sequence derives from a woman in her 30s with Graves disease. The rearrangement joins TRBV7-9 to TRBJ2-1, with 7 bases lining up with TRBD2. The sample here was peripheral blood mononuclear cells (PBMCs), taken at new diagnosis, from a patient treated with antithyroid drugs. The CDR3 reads CASSLPGRELPYNEQFF. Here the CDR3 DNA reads TGTGCCAGCAGCTTACCGGGGCGGGAGTTACCCTACAATGAGCAGTTCTTC.